This is a list of T cell receptor beta chains from one sample in a study of blood T cell repertoires in COVID-19. Sequencing was performed with immunoSEQ multiplex PCR; in TCRdb, only in-frame clones are kept and a portion is missing. Counted here are tens of thousands of clones, around nine tenths occurring once; the ten biggest clones make up 1.4% to 1.5%. The source material was peripheral blood. Every receptor here comes from a man in his fifties with acute or convalescent COVID-19. CDR3s include the opening cysteine and the closing phenylalanine or tryptophan. The D gene is left open where the match is weak. Clone sizes are given selectively: once, few, many, or a class where the clone is expanded.

clone_size,d_call,v_call,j_call,cdr3_nt,cdr3_aa
.,.,TRBV30,TRBJ1-3,TGTGCCTGGAGTGTACGCAGCCTTAAGGGGAACACCATATATTTT,CAWSVRSLKGNTIYF
.,.,TRBV4-1,TRBJ1-5,TGCGCCAGCAGCCAAGAACATCTCATAAGCAATCAGCCCCAGCATTTT,CASSQEHLISNQPQHF
few,.,TRBV6-2/TRBV6-3,TRBJ1-5,TGTGCCAGCAGTTACCCGGCAGGAACCAGCAATCAGCCCCAGCATTTT,CASSYPAGTSNQPQHF
.,.,TRBV7-3,TRBJ1-6,TGTGCCAGCAGCTTAACTAGGCCAGGCCATAATTCACCCCTCCACTTT,CASSLTRPGHNSPLHF
.,.,TRBV28,TRBJ1-5,TGTGCCAGCAGACCAGGGTTAGGGCAGCCCCAGCATTTT,CASRPGLGQPQHF
.,.,TRBV12-3/TRBV12-4,TRBJ1-5,TGTGCCAGCAGCGGTAGCAATCAGCCCCAGCATTTT,CASSGSNQPQHF
.,TRBD2,TRBV9,TRBJ2-5,TGTGCCAGCAGCCTCCGACTAGCGGGGGGGGAAGAGACCCAGTACTTC,CASSLRLAGGEETQYF
.,TRBD1,TRBV28,TRBJ1-2,TGTGCCAGCAGTTTTAGAGGGGGCTTGGGCTACACCTTC,CASSFRGGLGYTF
few,TRBD2,TRBV20-1,TRBJ2-7,TGCAGTGCCAGTAGGACTAGCTCCTACGAGCAGTACTTC,CSASRTSSYEQYF
once,.,TRBV6-5,TRBJ1-1,TGTGCCAGCAGTCCTCGGGTGGGCACTGAAGCTTTCTTT,CASSPRVGTEAFF
.,.,TRBV5-5,TRBJ1-2,TGTGCCAGCAGCTTCGGCAGGGCTAACTATGGCTACACCTTC,CASSFGRANYGYTF
.,.,TRBV28,TRBJ1-1,TGTGCCAGCAGTTCCGGCCCCCTCCGGGGGGCTTTCTTT,CASSSGPLRGAFF
.,.,TRBV27,TRBJ2-1,TGTGCCAGCAGTTTATCTAGGACGACTACGCCTGGTGCGTTCTTC,CASSLSRTTTPGAFF
.,TRBD1,TRBV3-1/TRBV3-2,TRBJ1-1,TGTGCCAGCAGCCGCGGGACAGGGGGCGCCTACACTGAAGCTTTCTTT,CASSRGTGGAYTEAFF
.,.,TRBV28,TRBJ1-1,TGTGCCAGCAGTCCTCACAGGAGATCACATGAAGCTTTCTTT,CASSPHRRSHEAFF
.,.,TRBV7-9,TRBJ2-5,TGTGCCAGCAGCTTAGTAGCTAACCAAGAGACCCAGTACTTC,CASSLVANQETQYF
.,.,TRBV5-1,TRBJ2-6,TGCGCCAGTTGGCGTGGGGGCAGGGCGGTTGCCTCTGGGGCCAACGTCCTGACTTTC,CASWRGGRAVASGANVLTF
.,TRBD1,TRBV7-9,TRBJ1-1,TGTGCCAGCAGGTCGACAGGGCTGCGTGGGATGAACACTGAAGCTTTCTTT,CASRSTGLRGMNTEAFF
once,.,TRBV6-6,TRBJ2-3,TGTGCCAGCAGTTACCGTCTGTCTGGGGCCACAGATACGCAGTATTTT,CASSYRLSGATDTQYF
once,.,TRBV12-3/TRBV12-4,TRBJ2-5,TGTGCCAGCAGTGACATAACCCAAGAGACCCAGTACTTC,CASSDITQETQYF
.,.,TRBV5-6,TRBJ1-4,TGTGCCAGCAGCGAGCAGGGGTTAGCAACTAATGAAAAACTGTTTTTT,CASSEQGLATNEKLFF
once,TRBD1,TRBV5-1,TRBJ1-1,TGCGCCAGCAGCACAATTACAGGGGGCGGGACTGAAGCTTTCTTT,CASSTITGGGTEAFF
.,.,TRBV4-3,TRBJ1-1,TGCGCCAGCAGCCAAGATTACAGGGATAACACTGAAGCTTTCTTT,CASSQDYRDNTEAFF
.,.,TRBV6-2/TRBV6-3,TRBJ2-5,TGTGCCAGCAGTTCCCCCGAGCAACAAGAGACCCAGTACTTC,CASSSPEQQETQYF
.,.,TRBV29-1,TRBJ1-1,TGCAGCGGTAAAACTCAGGTGTTGAACACTGAAGCTTTCTTT,CSGKTQVLNTEAFF
.,TRBD2,TRBV27,TRBJ2-3,TGTGCCAGCAGTCCCCTAGCGGGAGGGGGCACAGATACGCAGTATTTT,CASSPLAGGGTDTQYF
few,.,TRBV9,TRBJ1-6,TGTGCCAGCAGCCCCGTACGAAGGGGCCTTGGTTCACCCCTCCACTTT,CASSPVRRGLGSPLHF
.,.,TRBV6-5,TRBJ1-1,TGTGCCAGCACCCGACAGCCCATGAACACTGAAGCTTTCTTT,CASTRQPMNTEAFF
.,TRBD1,TRBV27,TRBJ2-2,TGTGCCAGCAGTTTCTCGCTAACCAGGGACAGGTCCCCCGGGGAGCTGTTTTTT,CASSFSLTRDRSPGELFF
.,.,TRBV18,TRBJ2-5,TGTGCCAGCTCACCGGGCCAGCAAGAGACCCAGTACTTC,CASSPGQQETQYF
.,.,TRBV7-2,TRBJ1-3,TGTGCCAGCAGCCAAGGGGGGGCAGGCGGCCAATCTGGAAACACCATATATTTT,CASSQGGAGGQSGNTIYF
.,TRBD2,TRBV28,TRBJ2-3,TGTGCCAGCAGTTTAGCGGGAGGGACTCCCACAGATACGCAGTATTTT,CASSLAGGTPTDTQYF
.,.,TRBV27,TRBJ2-1,TGTGCCAGCGGGGCCGAGAGACAGCGATCCTACAATGAGCAGTTCTTC,CASGAERQRSYNEQFF
.,.,TRBV5-5,TRBJ1-4,TGTGCCAGCAGCTTGACGGACAGCTATAATGAAAAACTGTTTTTT,CASSLTDSYNEKLFF
.,TRBD2,TRBV7-2,TRBJ2-3,TGTGCCAGCAGCTCCGATCCGGGACTAGTAACAGATACGCAGTATTTT,CASSSDPGLVTDTQYF
.,.,TRBV5-5,TRBJ1-5,TGTGCCAGCAGCTTTACCAGGGGTTATCAGCCCCAGCATTTT,CASSFTRGYQPQHF
.,.,TRBV27,TRBJ1-1,TGTGCCAGCAGTTTACGAAGGGGCCCGAACACTGAAGCTTTCTTT,CASSLRRGPNTEAFF
.,.,TRBV7-9,TRBJ1-2,TGTGCCAGCAGCCCAGGACAGTCTAACTATGGCTACACCTTC,CASSPGQSNYGYTF
.,.,TRBV7-6,TRBJ1-3,TGTGCCAGCAGCTTAGGACCGGGCTCTGGAAACACCATATATTTT,CASSLGPGSGNTIYF
.,TRBD1,TRBV7-2,TRBJ1-1,TGTGCCAGCAGCTATCTCACAGGGGCTGAAGCTTTCTTT,CASSYLTGAEAFF
.,.,TRBV20-1,TRBJ2-6,TGCAGTGCTACCTGGTACAAATCCCTGACTTTC,CSATWYKSLTF
.,.,TRBV2,TRBJ1-2,TGTGCCAGCAGTGAAGCGCTTGAGGGCCTGGACTATGGCTACACCTTC,CASSEALEGLDYGYTF
.,.,TRBV9,TRBJ1-2,TGTGCCAGCAGCCCCTATGGAGGGAACTATGGCTACACCTTC,CASSPYGGNYGYTF
.,TRBD1,TRBV24-1,TRBJ2-2,TGTGCCACCAGTGACAGGACAGGGGTCTACACCGGGGAGCTGTTTTTT,CATSDRTGVYTGELFF
.,.,TRBV10-2,TRBJ2-1,TGCGCCAGCACGGGACTTATAAATGAGCAGTTCTTC,CASTGLINEQFF
.,TRBD2,TRBV14,TRBJ2-3,TGTGCCAGCAGCCGAGGACTAGCGGGGGGTACAGATACGCAGTATTTT,CASSRGLAGGTDTQYF
.,TRBD2,TRBV7-8,TRBJ2-7,TGTGCCAGCAGCTTAGCAGGGACGGGGACTAACGAGCAGTACTTC,CASSLAGTGTNEQYF
.,TRBD1,TRBV28,TRBJ1-4,TGTGCCAGCAGTTCCGCAGGGGGGCGGGGGGACGAACTGTTTTTT,CASSSAGGRGDELFF